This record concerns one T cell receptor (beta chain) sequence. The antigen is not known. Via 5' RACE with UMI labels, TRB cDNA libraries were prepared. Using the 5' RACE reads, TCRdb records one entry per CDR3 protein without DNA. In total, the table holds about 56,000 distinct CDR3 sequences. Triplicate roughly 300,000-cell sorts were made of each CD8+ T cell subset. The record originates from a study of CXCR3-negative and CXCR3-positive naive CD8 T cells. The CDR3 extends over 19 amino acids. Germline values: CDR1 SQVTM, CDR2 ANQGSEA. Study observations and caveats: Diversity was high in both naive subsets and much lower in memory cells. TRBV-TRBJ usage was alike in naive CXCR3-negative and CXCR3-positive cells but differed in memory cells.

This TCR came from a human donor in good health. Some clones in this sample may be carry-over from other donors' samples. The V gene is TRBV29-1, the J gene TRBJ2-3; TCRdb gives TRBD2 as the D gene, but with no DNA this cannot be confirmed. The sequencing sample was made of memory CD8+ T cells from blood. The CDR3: CGVEEVRTSGSSSTDTQYF.